This T cell receptor beta chain was sequenced for a study of blood T cell repertoires in COVID-19 (dated by TCRdb to the early 2020s). Study-wide context: Samples covering the acute and convalescent phases of COVID-19 were provided by collaborators in the United States, Italy and Spain. Where HLA class I and class II types were available, the types were taken from metadata supplied by the sample provider, not from assay-based typing. Samples came from the ongoing ImmuneRACE study (first 160 participants) plus 1,254 subjects from 6 global collaborators. The repertoires were released in a freely available public database meant as a resource for research on the immune response to SARS-CoV-2. Deeply sampled blood TCRbeta repertoires from subjects exposed to, actively infected with, or recovered from COVID-19 were included in the dataset. Nearly every sample came with metadata listing a de-identified subject ID, COVID-19 status, age in years and sex. The material from the prospective study consisted of cDNA or gDNA derived from T cells, B-cell-depleted T cells, or PBMCs. What the research found in general, with its limitations: The quantity of clinical and demographic metadata differed by source and by participant and was supplied without curation.

This clone was counted only a few times. Its antigen is unknown. No base quality values were provided; no much bigger clone lies one nucleotide off. Each collaborating institution followed its own protocols to collect whole blood in K2EDTA tubes. For TCRbeta analysis, collaborators shipped samples as frozen whole blood, isolated PBMCs, or DNA extracted from either of those sample types. TCRbeta CDR3 regions were amplified from genomic DNA using the immunoSEQ Assay, a bias-controlled multiplex PCR. Per the source publication's procedure: Within the assay, amplification of reference gene primers was used to estimate how many nucleated cells each sample contained. Sequence reads were collapsed and filtered to measure the absolute abundance of every unique TCRbeta CDR3 rearrangement. Productive Simpson clonality was computed per sample as the square root of Simpson's diversity index over productive rearrangements. TCRdb mirrors the immuneACCESS table, restricted to in-frame sequences. Some clones are absent from its copies; in checked studies, under half trace to an unresolved V gene, and the reason for the others is unknown. The V and J calls and clone size were taken over from that table, and D and trimming were inferred from the DNA. This sample is represented by about 250,000 clones; around 90% of them were singletons. The ten largest clones capture more than 1.2% of the sample.

Looking up the germline V gene (reference sequence) yields CDR1 SEHNR and CDR2 FQNEAQ. The V end loses 2 bases and the J end loses 15 bases, and a stretch of 17 bases separates them. The CDR3 spans 13 residues, from the cysteine through the phenylalanine. Only CDR3 DNA remains: 39 bases, in frame from the first base. This chain joins TRBV7-9 to TRBJ2-1, with TRBD1 as a weak D call on 6 bases. Sequencing was carried out using peripheral blood. This TCR was recovered from a man at least 80 years old with acute or convalescent COVID-19. The CDR3 amino acid sequence is: CASSLLRGTYAFF. The nucleotide sequence is given as TGTGCCAGCAGCTTATTAAGGGGGACCTATGCGTTCTTC.